One sample yielded the 14 T cell receptor beta chains listed below, sequenced in a study of cytomegalovirus exposure and HLA in healthy donors. Primers included in the PCR were 60 Vbeta and 13 Jbeta primers. Data came from immunoSEQ multiplex PCR; TCRdb stores just in-frame clones and leaves some out. The sample yields about 160,000 clones, roughly 82% seen once. The sequenced sample consisted of PBMCs. The origin of the receptors is a girl aged 10 to 17 in good health and CMV-seropositive.

The count of this clone is one. The V and J genes are TRBV5-1 and TRBJ2-5, with 8 nucleotides matching TRBD1. Germline CDR1 is SGHRS and CDR2 is YFSETQ. V trimming: 4 bases; J trimming: 4 bases; junction bases outside the gene matches: 6. The CDR3 is 14 amino acids. This CDR3 is CASSTPRGRETQYF. In nucleotides, the CDR3 is TGCGCCAGCAGCACACCCAGGGGGCGAGAGACCCAGTACTTC.

The V call is TRBV4-1, the J call TRBJ1-3, with 7 bases aligning to TRBD1. CDR3 length equals 17 residues. V was pared by 4 bases and J by 0 bases, with 9 bases of the junction left unmatched. Germline CDR1 reads MGHRA; CDR2 reads YSYEKL. CDR3: CASSRPGTESSGNTIYF. Here the CDR3 DNA reads TGCGCCAGCAGCCGGCCCGGGACAGAGAGCTCTGGAAACACCATATATTTT.

This rearrangement joins TRBV7-2 to TRBJ1-6; D uncertain. The germline V gene encodes CDR1 SGHTA and CDR2 FQGNSA. The CDR3 length is 14 residues. The V end lost 2 bases, the J end lost 8 bases, and 10 bases lay between the germline ends. The CDR3 sequence: CASSLYAVYSPLHF. CDR3 coding DNA: TGTGCCAGCAGCTTATATGCGGTTTATTCACCCCTCCACTTT.

CDR3: CASSLSGLANYEQYF. CDR3 in DNA: TGTGCCAGCAGTTTGTCGGGACTAGCGAACTACGAGCAGTACTTC. The V and J genes are TRBV28 and TRBJ2-7, with 10 bases lining up with TRBD2. J was trimmed by 3 bases and V by 3 bases; bases with no gene match: 5. Germline lookup yields CDR1 MDHEN and CDR2 SYDVKM. The CDR3 is 15 amino acids.

V usage is TRBV2 and J usage is TRBJ2-1, with TRBD1 matching over 11 bases. The CDR3 sequence is 15 residues long. V dropped 6 bases and J dropped 4; count of bases not matched to a gene: 5. CDR1 and CDR2 from the germline V gene are SNHLY and FYNNEI. The CDR3 DNA reads TGTGCCAGCAGAGACCGGGACAGGGGGTACAATGAGCAGTTCTTC. This gives the protein CASRDRDRGYNEQFF.

The V gene is TRBV7-9, the J gene TRBJ1-1, with 8 nucleotides matching TRBD1. The CDR3 has 14 residues. V gave up 4 bases and J gave up 4 bases; unmatched junction bases: 5. The germline gives CDR1 SEHNR, CDR2 FQNEAQ (reference sequence). As DNA, the CDR3 is TGTGCCAGCAGCTCCGGACAGGGAAGCACTGAAGCTTTCTTT. It is translated as CASSSGQGSTEAFF.

The V gene is TRBV19, the J gene TRBJ1-1, with D unclear. V was pared by 6 bases and J by 2 bases, with 7 bases between. The CDR3 consists of 12 residues. CDR1 is LNHDA, CDR2 SQIVND, per germline (reference sequence). For the CDR3, the DNA is TGTGCCAGTAGATCGGGTAACACTGAAGCTTTCTTT. It specifies CASRSGNTEAFF.

This chain links TRBV25-1 with TRBJ1-5; a weak D match, TRBD1 (5 bases). CDR3 size: 17 residues. CDR1 and CDR2 (germline): MGHDK, SYGVNS. With 3 bases removed from V and 8 bases from J, the gap between germline ends came to 23 bases. The CDR3 region has the DNA TGTGCCAGCAGTGACAGCCCGGGACCGTCCGGGGGGGAGCCCCAGCATTTT. Amino acid sequence: CASSDSPGPSGGEPQHF.

V and J are TRBV30 and TRBJ1-2; D is unresolved. The germline V gene has CDR1 GTSNPN and CDR2 SVGIG (reference sequence). The CDR3 sequence is 12 residues long. Trimming removed 4 bases from V and 0 bases from J, with 6 bases in between. CDR3 DNA: TGTGCCTGGATTGCGGCTAACTATGGCTACACCTTC. This translates into CAWIAANYGYTF.

The chain combines TRBV5-1 with TRBJ1-1; 8 bases map to TRBD1. V dropped 4 bases and J dropped 6; count of bases not matched to a gene: 14. Germline lookup yields CDR1 SGHRS and CDR2 YFSETQ. The length of the CDR3 is 16 residues. CDR3 region: CASSPWPGQESAEAFF. The DNA for the CDR3 is TGCGCCAGCAGCCCATGGCCGGGACAGGAATCCGCTGAAGCTTTCTTT.

The chain uses TRBV7-9 and TRBJ2-4; TRBD2 is a possible D gene (6 bases). Between the trimmed V and J ends, which lost 0 bases and 7 bases, there was a span of 10 bases. This CDR3 comprises 14 residues. The germline V gene encodes CDR1 SEHNR and CDR2 FQNEAQ (reference sequence). The CDR3 DNA sequence: TGTGCCAGCAGCTTAGCGCTGGAGGGTAACATTCAGTACTTC. As protein: CASSLALEGNIQYF.

V gene TRBV27 combines with J gene TRBJ2-2; 8 nucleotides line up with TRBD2. The V gene end was trimmed by 6 bases and the J gene end by 4 bases; junction bases not matched to a gene: 7. Germline assignment: CDR1 MNHEY and CDR2 SMNVEV (reference sequence). This CDR3 is 15 amino acids long. CDR3 residues: CASRGLENPTGELFF. In nucleotides, the CDR3 is TGTGCCAGCAGGGGACTAGAAAATCCCACCGGGGAGCTGTTTTTT.

The CDR3 coding sequence is TGTGCCAGCAGCTTAGGGAGGAACACTGAAGCTTTCTTT. Amino acids: CASSLGRNTEAFF. The rearrangement joins TRBV7-9 to TRBJ1-1; D uncertain. In germline, CDR1 is SEHNR, CDR2 FQNEAQ (reference sequence). CDR3 size: 13 residues. V lost 1 base to trimming and J lost 1 base, with 4 bases between them.

This clone was observed a few times. V gene TRBV29-1 combines with J gene TRBJ2-5; a weak D match, TRBD2 (5 bases). This CDR3 contains 24 residues. From germline, CDR1 is SQVTM and CDR2 ANQGSEA. V was shortened by 5 bases and J by 1 base, with 44 bases between the two germline ends. The CDR3 region is CSVLCNYRETLTTKEEPAQETQYF. In DNA form, the CDR3 reads TGCAGCGTTTTGTGCAATTACCGGGAAACACTGACAACTAAAGAAGAACCGGCCCAAGAGACCCAGTACTTC.